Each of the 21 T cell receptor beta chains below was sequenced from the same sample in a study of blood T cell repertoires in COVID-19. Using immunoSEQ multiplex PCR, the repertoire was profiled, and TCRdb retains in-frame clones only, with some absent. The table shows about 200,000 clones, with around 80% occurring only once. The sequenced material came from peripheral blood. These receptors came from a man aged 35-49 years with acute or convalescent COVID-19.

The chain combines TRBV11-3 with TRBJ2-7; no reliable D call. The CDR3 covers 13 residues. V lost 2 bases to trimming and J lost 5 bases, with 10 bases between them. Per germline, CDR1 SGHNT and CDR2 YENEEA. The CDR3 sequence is CASSLTQAHEQYF. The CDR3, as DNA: TGTGCCAGCAGCTTAACCCAGGCCCACGAGCAGTACTTC.

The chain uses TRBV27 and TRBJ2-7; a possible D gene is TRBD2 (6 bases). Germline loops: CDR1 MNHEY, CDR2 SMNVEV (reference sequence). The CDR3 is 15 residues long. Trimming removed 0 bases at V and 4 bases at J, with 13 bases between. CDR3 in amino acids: CASSLSRGFAYEQYF. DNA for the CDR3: TGTGCCAGCAGTTTATCGCGGGGATTTGCATACGAGCAGTACTTC.

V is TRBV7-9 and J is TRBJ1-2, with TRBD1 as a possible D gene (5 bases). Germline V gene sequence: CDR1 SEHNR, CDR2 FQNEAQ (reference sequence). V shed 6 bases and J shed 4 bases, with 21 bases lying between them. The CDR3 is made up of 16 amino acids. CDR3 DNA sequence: TGTGCCAGCAGTCAAAGATCGACAGCCGAAGGCTATGGCTACACCTTC. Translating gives CASSQRSTAEGYGYTF.

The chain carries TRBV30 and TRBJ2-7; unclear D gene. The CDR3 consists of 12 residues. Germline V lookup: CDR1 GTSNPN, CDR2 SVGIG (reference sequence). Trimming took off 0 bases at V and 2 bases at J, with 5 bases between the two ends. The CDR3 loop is CAWSVSTYEQYF. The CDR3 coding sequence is TGTGCCTGGAGTGTATCTACCTACGAGCAGTACTTC.

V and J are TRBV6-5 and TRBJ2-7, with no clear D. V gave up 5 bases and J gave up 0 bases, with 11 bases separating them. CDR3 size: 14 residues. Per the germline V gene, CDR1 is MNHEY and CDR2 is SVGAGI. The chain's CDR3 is CASSPLKSSYEQYF. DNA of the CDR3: TGTGCCAGCAGTCCTCTCAAGAGCTCCTACGAGCAGTACTTC.

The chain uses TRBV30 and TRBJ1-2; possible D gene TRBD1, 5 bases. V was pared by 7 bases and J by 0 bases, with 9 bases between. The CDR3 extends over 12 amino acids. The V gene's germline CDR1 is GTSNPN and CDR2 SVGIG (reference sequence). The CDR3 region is CASSGSNYGYTF. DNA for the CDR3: TGTGCCTCGTCAGGGTCTAACTATGGCTACACCTTC.

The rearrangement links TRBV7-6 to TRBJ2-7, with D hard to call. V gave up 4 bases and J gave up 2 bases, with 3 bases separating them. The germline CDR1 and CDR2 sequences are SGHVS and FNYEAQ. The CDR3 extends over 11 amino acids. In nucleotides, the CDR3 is TGTGCCAGCAGCTCTACCTACGAGCAGTACTTC. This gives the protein CASSSTYEQYF.

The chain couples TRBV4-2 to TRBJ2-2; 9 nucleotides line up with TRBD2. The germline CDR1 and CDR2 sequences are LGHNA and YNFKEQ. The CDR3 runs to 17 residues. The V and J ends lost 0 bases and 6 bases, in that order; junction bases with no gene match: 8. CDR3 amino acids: CASSQDRIAGAAGELFF. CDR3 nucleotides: TGTGCCAGCAGCCAAGATAGGATAGCGGGAGCGGCCGGGGAGCTGTTTTTT.

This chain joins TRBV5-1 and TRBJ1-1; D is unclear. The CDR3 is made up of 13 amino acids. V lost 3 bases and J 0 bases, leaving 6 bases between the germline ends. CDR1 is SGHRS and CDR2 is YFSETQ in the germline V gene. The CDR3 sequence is CASSSGMNTEAFF. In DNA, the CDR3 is TGCGCCAGCAGCTCAGGCATGAACACTGAAGCTTTCTTT.

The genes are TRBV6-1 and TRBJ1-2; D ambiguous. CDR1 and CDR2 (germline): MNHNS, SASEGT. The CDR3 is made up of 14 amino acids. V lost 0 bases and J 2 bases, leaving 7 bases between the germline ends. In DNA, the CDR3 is TGTGCCAGCAGTGAAGCCGACGGGAACTATGGCTACACCTTC. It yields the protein CASSEADGNYGYTF.

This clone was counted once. CDR3 region: CSVVQGYNQPQHF. The CDR3 DNA is TGCAGCGTTGTACAGGGTTACAATCAGCCCCAGCATTTT. V and J are TRBV29-1 and TRBJ1-5, with D possibly matching TRBD1 (6 bases). With 4 bases removed from V and 3 bases from J, the gap between germline ends came to 10 bases. The CDR3 is 13 amino acids. Per germline, CDR1 SQVTM and CDR2 ANQGSEA.

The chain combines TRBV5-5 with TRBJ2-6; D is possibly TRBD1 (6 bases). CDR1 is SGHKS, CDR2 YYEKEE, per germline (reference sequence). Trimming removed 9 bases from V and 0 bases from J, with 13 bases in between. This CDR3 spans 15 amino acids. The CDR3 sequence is CANRDTSSGANVLTF. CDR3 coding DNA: TGTGCCAACCGGGACACCAGCTCTGGGGCCAACGTCCTGACTTTC. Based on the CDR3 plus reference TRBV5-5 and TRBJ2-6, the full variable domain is DAGVTQSPTHLIKTRGQQVTLRCSPISGHKSVSWYQQVLGQGPQFIFQYYEKEERGRGNFPDRFSARQFPNYSSELNVNALLLGDSALYLCANRDTSSGANVLTFGAGSRLTVL.

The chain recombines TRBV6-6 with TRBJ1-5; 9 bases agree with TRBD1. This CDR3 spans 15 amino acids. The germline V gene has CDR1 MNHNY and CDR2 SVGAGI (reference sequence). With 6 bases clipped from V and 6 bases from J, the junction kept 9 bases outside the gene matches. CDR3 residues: CASRSDRTGAQPQHF. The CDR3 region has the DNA TGTGCCAGCAGGTCGGATAGGACAGGGGCTCAGCCCCAGCATTTT.

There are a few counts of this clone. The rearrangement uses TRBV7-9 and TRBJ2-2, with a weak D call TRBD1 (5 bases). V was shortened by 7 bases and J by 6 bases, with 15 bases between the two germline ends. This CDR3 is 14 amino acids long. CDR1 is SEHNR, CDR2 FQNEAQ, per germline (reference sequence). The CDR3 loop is CASTHLRVPGELFF. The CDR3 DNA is TGTGCCAGCACCCACCTCAGGGTCCCCGGGGAGCTGTTTTTT.

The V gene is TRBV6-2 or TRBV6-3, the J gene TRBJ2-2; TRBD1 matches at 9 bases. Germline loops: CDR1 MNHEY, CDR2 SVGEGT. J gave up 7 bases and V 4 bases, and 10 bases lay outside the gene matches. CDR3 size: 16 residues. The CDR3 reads CASSWTGDVIGGELFF. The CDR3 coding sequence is TGTGCCAGCAGTTGGACAGGGGATGTAATTGGCGGGGAGCTGTTTTTT.

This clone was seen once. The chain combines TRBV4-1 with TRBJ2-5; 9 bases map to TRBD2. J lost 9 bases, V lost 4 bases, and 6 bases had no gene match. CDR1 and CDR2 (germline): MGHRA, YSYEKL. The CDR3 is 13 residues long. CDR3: CASSLTSGQPQYF. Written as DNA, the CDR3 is TGCGCCAGCAGCCTAACTAGCGGGCAGCCCCAGTACTTC.

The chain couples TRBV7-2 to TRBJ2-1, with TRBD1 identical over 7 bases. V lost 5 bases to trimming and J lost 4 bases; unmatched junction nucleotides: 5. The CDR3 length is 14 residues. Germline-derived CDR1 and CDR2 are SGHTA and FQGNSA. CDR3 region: CASSTGTEYNEQFF. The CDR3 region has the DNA TGTGCCAGCAGCACCGGGACAGAATACAATGAGCAGTTCTTC.

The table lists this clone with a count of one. The CDR3 DNA follows: TGCGCCAGCAGCTTGGGACAGCTTTACCAAGAGACCCAGTACTTC. Protein sequence: CASSLGQLYQETQYF. This chain links TRBV5-1 with TRBJ2-5; maybe TRBD1 (5 bases). Trimming left V 0 bases short and J 0 bases short, with 9 bases between. The CDR3 contains 15 residues. Germline CDR1 SGHRS, CDR2 YFSETQ.

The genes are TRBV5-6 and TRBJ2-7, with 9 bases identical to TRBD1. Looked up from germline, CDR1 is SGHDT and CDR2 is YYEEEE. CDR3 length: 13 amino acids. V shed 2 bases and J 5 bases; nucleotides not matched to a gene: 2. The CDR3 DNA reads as TGTGCCAGCAGCTTCGGGACAGGGAACGAGCAGTACTTC. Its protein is CASSFGTGNEQYF. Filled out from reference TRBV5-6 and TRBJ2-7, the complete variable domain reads DAGVTQSPTHLIKTRGQQVTLRCSPKSGHDTVSWYQQALGQGPQFIFQYYEEEERQRGNFPDRFSGHQFPNYSSELNVNALLLGDSALYLCASSFGTGNEQYFGPGTRLTVT.

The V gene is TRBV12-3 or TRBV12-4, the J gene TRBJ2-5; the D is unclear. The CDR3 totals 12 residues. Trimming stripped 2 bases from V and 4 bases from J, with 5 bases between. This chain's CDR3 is CASSLWPETQYF. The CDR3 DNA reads TGTGCCAGCAGTTTATGGCCAGAGACCCAGTACTTC.

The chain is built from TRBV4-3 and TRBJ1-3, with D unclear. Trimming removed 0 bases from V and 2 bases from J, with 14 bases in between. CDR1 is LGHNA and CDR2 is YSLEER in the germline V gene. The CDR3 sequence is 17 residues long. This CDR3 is CASSQDLIRGAGNTIYF. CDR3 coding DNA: TGCGCCAGCAGCCAAGATTTAATCCGGGGAGCTGGAAACACCATATATTTT.